The rows below give T cell receptor beta chains drawn from one sample of a study of sequential checkpoint blockade in melanoma. The table came from immunoSEQ multiplex PCR; TCRdb's copy has only in-frame clones and leaves some out. The sample carries 3,500 to 5,000 clones, roughly 60% recorded once. The sample was CD8+ T cells sorted from blood (inferred from file names), taken from a patient given nivolumab and ipilimumab in sequence. These receptor sequences come from a human donor with melanoma. Both conserved end residues are part of each CDR3.

>TRBV19
CASSIVADTEAFF
>TRBV7-9
CASSLGGARETQYF
>TRBV11-2
CASSRLAGGPGPEQFF
>TRBV28
CASSFPLTEAFF
>TRBV2
CASSALDGIGETQYF
>TRBV4-1
CASSRDRTQNTEAFF
>TRBV11-3
CASSLGVDESGSSSYEQYF
>TRBV28
CASSPFSTDTQYF
>TRBV4-1
CASSQDGDTPYTEAFF
>TRBV4-2
CASSQAGGNTEAFF
>TRBV19
CASSMTSHEQFF
>TRBV4-1
CASSQDSGQDYGYTF
>TRBV7-6
CASSTGAYTPSGNTIYF
>TRBV7-6
CASSLGMNGQTNEKLFF
>TRBV7-2
CASSWAGGLNEQFF
>TRBV7-6
CASSVGTSGTLDSYNEQFF
>TRBV27
CASSLRSTMREGYTF
>TRBV5-6
CASSLRTGGSYEQYF
>TRBV14
CASSLTEKEQYF
>TRBV5-1
CASSLGLAGDYQNEQFF
>TRBV7-6
CASSLLGQGAFF
>TRBV28
CASSLEGRGPDTQYF
>TRBV30
CAWSPIADNEQFF
>TRBV27
CASRDRSLDQPQHF
>TRBV5-6
CASSPGVQYNEQFF
>TRBV28
CASSTGLAGWGEQFF
>TRBV30
CAWSGEREPYEQYF
>TRBV11-2
CASSSLTNSNTGELFF
>TRBV11-3
CASSRNSGAYNEQFF
>TRBV4-2
CASSQATGARAKGTEAFF
>TRBV27
CASSLRPGGTDTQYF